What follows describes a single T cell receptor beta chain. The antigen is unknown. Both peripheral blood and punch biopsies of lesional scalp skin were obtained from patients who had alopecia areata. These data are taken from a study of CD8+ T cells in alopecia areata. Turning to the study itself: A regimen of oral tofacitinib, 5 to 10 mg twice daily, was given to treated patients.

Extracted RNA was reverse transcribed, and the resulting cDNA served as sequencing template. Using immunoSEQ multiplex PCR, the repertoire was profiled, and TCRdb retains in-frame clones only, with some absent. The data show 110,000 to 150,000 clones, about 60% seen once. CDR3 length: 14 residues. The germline V and J ends were trimmed by 0 bases and 7 bases, with 10 bases remaining between them. In germline, CDR1 is LGHNA, CDR2 YSLEER. Points from the study as a whole: Normal scalp showed lower clonality than lesional scalp, especially alopecia totalis/universalis. Tissue-resident alphabeta T cells belonging to normal skin likewise get sequenced within scalp specimens.

The chain couples TRBV4-3 to TRBJ2-1; D call uncertain. The TCR was taken from a human donor with alopecia areata. Material: CD4+ T cells sorted from blood, obtained at week 0. The CDR3 protein is CASSQDATANEQFF. The CDR3 DNA reads as TGCGCCAGCAGCCAAGACGCGACGGCAAATGAGCAGTTCTTC.